This T cell receptor (beta chain) was sequenced during a study of cytomegalovirus exposure and HLA in healthy donors. 13 Jbeta primers and 60 Vbeta primers were used for the PCR. TCRdb keeps only in-frame clones here, not all; method: immunoSEQ multiplex PCR. The table includes around 150,000 clones, approximately 57% detected once. On this clone itself: The antigen is unknown.

Germline V gene data show CDR1 as LGHNA and CDR2 as YNFKEQ. The CDR3 is 15 residues long. The V and J ends lost 4 bases and 1 base, in that order; junction bases with no gene match: 2. General study points: Later genetic work tied a missense DCLRE1C variant to beta-chain V and J trimming. TRBV6-2, TRBV6-3 and some other V segments were unresolvable in 87-base-pair reads.

The J gene is TRBJ1-5, the V gene TRBV4-2; 9 bases are a match to TRBD1. This clonotype was obtained from a male donor in good health and CMV-seronegative. The sample comprised PBMCs. CDR3 nucleotide sequence: TGTGCCAGCAGCCGGGACAGGGCAAGCAATCAGCCCCAGCATTTT. Its translation: CASSRDRASNQPQHF.